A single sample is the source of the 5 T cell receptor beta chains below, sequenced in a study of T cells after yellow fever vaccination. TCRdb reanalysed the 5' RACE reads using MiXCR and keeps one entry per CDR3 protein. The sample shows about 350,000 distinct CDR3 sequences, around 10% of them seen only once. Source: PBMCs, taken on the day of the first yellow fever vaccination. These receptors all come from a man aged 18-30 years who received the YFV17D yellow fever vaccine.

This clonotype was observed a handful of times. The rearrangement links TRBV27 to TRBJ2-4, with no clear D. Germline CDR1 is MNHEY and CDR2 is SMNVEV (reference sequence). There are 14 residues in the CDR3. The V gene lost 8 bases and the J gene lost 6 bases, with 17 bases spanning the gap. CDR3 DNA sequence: TGTGCCAGCCGATCGGCGTTGACTGGAAACATTCAGTACTTC. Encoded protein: CASRSALTGNIQYF.

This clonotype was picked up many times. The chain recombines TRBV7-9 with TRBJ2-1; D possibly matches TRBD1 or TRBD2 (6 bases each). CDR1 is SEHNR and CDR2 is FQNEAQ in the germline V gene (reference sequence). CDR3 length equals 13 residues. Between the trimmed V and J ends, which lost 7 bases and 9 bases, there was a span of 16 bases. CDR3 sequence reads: CASTHSGAGEQFF. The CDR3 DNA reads TGTGCCAGCACCCACTCGGGGGCCGGTGAGCAGTTCTTC.

The CDR3 bases are TGCGCCAGCAGCCTGGACAGACCTCGGGATGGCTACACCTTC. Its translation is CASSLDRPRDGYTF. V gene TRBV5-1 combines with J gene TRBJ1-2; maybe TRBD1 (6 bases). Trimming shortened V by 4 bases and J by 6 bases, and 16 bases separated the two germline ends. The germline V gene encodes CDR1 SGHRS and CDR2 YFSETQ. The CDR3 totals 14 residues.

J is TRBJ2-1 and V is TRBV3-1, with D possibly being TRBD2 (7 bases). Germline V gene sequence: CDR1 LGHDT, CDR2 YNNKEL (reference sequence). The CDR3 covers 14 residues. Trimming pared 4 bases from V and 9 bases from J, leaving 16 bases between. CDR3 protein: CASSREGGVGEQFF. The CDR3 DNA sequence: TGTGCCAGCAGCCGAGAGGGGGGGGTGGGTGAGCAGTTCTTC.

For the CDR3, the DNA is TGCAGCGTTGGGCCCAGGGATACCGGGGAGCTGTTTTTT. Translated, it gives CSVGPRDTGELFF. The gene calls are TRBV29-1 and TRBJ2-2, with a tentative D call TRBD1 (5 bases). CDR3 length: 13 amino acids. Germline V lookup: CDR1 SQVTM, CDR2 ANQGSEA. The V end was cut by 4 bases, the J end by 5 bases, with 11 bases between.